The sequence of this TCR beta chain was determined in a study of blood T cell repertoires in COVID-19. Across the whole study: COVID-19 samples collected from the United States, Italy and Spain covered acute and convalescent phases.

How the authors handled the data: Estimation of nucleated cell counts relied on the amplification of reference gene primers. The method was immunoSEQ multiplex PCR; TCRdb's version includes in-frame clones alone and lacks a portion of them. The V and J calls and clone size come from that table; D and trimming were worked out from the DNA. The sample consists of 410,000 or so clones, around 86% of them appearing once. Germline CDR1 and CDR2: MNHEY and SVGAGI. The CDR3 length is 15 residues. V lost 0 bases, J lost 4 bases, and 10 bases lay in between. The sequenced sample was peripheral blood. This TCR was sampled from a young woman with active or convalescent COVID-19. V gene TRBV6-5 combines with J gene TRBJ1-5; D not resolved. The CDR3 nucleotides are TGTGCCAGCAGTTACTCGAAATGGACTAATCAGCCCCAGCATTTT. This translates into CASSYSKWTNQPQHF.